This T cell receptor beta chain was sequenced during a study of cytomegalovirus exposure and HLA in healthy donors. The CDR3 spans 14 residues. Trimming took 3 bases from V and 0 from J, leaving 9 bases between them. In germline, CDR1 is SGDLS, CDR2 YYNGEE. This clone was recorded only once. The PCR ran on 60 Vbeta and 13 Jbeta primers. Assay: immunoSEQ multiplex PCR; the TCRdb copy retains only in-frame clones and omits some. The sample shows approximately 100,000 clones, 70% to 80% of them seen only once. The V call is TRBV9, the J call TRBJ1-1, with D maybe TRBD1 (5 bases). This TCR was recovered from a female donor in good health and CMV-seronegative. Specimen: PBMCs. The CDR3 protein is CASSAGHVNTEAFF. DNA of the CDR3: TGTGCCAGCAGCGCAGGACACGTGAACACTGAAGCTTTCTTT.